This T cell receptor beta chain was profiled in a study of T cell responses to AZD1222 COVID-19 vaccine. Findings and caveats of the study: Vaccine-associated CD4 TCRs spanned spike, dominant at 160-218 and 743-854. Clonal diversity was possibly underestimated; the donors were predominantly white British and more often female. Repertoires were sampled only after the peak T cell response.

Germline-derived CDR1 and CDR2 are SGHTA and FQGNSA. The CDR3 length is 15 residues. V shed 2 bases and J 6 bases; nucleotides not matched to a gene: 2. This clone has just one count. Antigen specificity is unknown. Data came from immunoSEQ multiplex PCR; TCRdb stores just in-frame clones and leaves some out. The data contain 150,000 to 200,000 clones, just over 85% of them singletons. Second-dose intervals of approximately 4 or approximately 12 weeks were pooled. The specimen was peripheral blood, collected 28 days after the second AZD1222 dose. V usage is TRBV7-2 and J usage is TRBJ1-6; 9 positions match TRBD1. The TCR comes from an adult who received the AZD1222 COVID-19 vaccine. CDR3 DNA sequence: TGTGCCAGCAGCTTACGGGACAGGGCTAATTCACCCCTCCACTTT. This sequence encodes CASSLRDRANSPLHF.